This T cell receptor beta chain was sequenced for a study of Ad26.COV2.S vaccination and SARS-CoV-2 variants. Study-wide background: Ad26.COV2.S, an intramuscular injection, was given once or twice 56 days apart.

Some clones are missing from TCRdb's copy, which holds only in-frame ones; the method was immunoSEQ multiplex PCR. The data hold under 550,000 clones, with 75% to 95% observed a single time. V dropped 5 bases and J dropped 7 bases, with 8 bases sitting between them. CDR1 and CDR2 from the germline V gene are MNHEY and SVGAGI. The length of the CDR3 is 12 residues. The treatment denotes: 19 received Ad26.COV2.S at low or high dose, single or two shots; 5 received placebo; per-sample allocation not given. Repertoires come from day 63 after the first vaccine or placebo injection. It was an adult aged 18-55 years in Boston who was the donor. Study-wide results and caveats: Ad26.COV2.S recipients had broader spike-specific TCRs (P = 0.0014).

On this clone: What it binds is not known.

This TCR derives from a person between 18 and 60 years old who received the Ad26.COV2.S COVID-19 vaccine or a placebo. This specimen was peripheral blood, taken in a trial of Ad26.COV2.S vaccine versus placebo. The rearrangement joins TRBV6-5 to TRBJ2-2; a possible D gene is TRBD2 (5 bases). The CDR3 loop reads CASSTRVGELFF. The CDR3 DNA reads TGTGCCAGCAGTACTAGGGTCGGGGAGCTGTTTTTT.